A selection of T cell receptor beta chains follows, all from one sample in a study of radiation and T cells in renal cell carcinoma. The repertoire was sequenced with immunoSEQ multiplex PCR; TCRdb's copy has only in-frame clones and lacks some. The data hold some 140,000 clones, with approximately 91% observed a single time. The sequences come from blood, collected from a patient whose treatment included radiotherapy and nephrectomy. The receptors were gathered from a woman in her 50s with renal cell carcinoma. Each CDR3 is given with its conserved first and last residue. Each record gives: V gene, D gene, clone size, J gene, CDR3 DNA, CDR3 protein. A D gene is named only where the DNA matches it firmly. Clone size is shown for a subset of rows, as once, few, many or a class of expanded clone.

TRBV5-4	-	-	TRBJ1-1	TGTGCCAGCAGCTTGGGGGGACCGGGAACTGAAGCTTTCTTT	CASSLGGPGTEAFF
TRBV6-8	-	few	TRBJ1-2	TGTGCCAGCAGTCGAGGGGGCTACACCTTC	CASSRGGYTF
TRBV19	-	once	TRBJ2-3	TGTGCCAGTAGTGAGGACCCAGATACGCAGTATTTT	CASSEDPDTQYF
TRBV4-1	-	-	TRBJ1-1	TGCGCCAGCAGCCAAGAACGCGGTATCACTGAAGCTTTCTTT	CASSQERGITEAFF
TRBV9	-	-	TRBJ1-1	TGTGCCAGCAGCGCTCAGGGAACGAGTACGGGGAACACTGAAGCTTTCTTT	CASSAQGTSTGNTEAFF
TRBV29-1	TRBD2	-	TRBJ2-1	TGCAGCGCCGGAATCGGAGGCGGGGGGGCCAATGAGCAGTTCTTC	CSAGIGGGGANEQFF
TRBV4-2	TRBD2	-	TRBJ2-3	TGTGCCAGCAGCCAAGATTGGGTTGGTCTAGCGGGGGGACCGAAAACAGATACGCAGTATTTT	CASSQDWVGLAGGPKTDTQYF
TRBV19	TRBD2	-	TRBJ2-4	TGTGCCAGTAGTATTGGGGAGGGCACTGTTAAAAACATTCAGTACTTC	CASSIGEGTVKNIQYF
TRBV30	-	few	TRBJ1-1	TGTGCCTGGAGTCCGGGGGCGAACACTGAAGCTTTCTTT	CAWSPGANTEAFF
TRBV18	TRBD1	once	TRBJ2-7	TGTGCCAGCTCCCGAACGACAGGGCTTCGGCCCTACGAGCAGTACTTC	CASSRTTGLRPYEQYF
TRBV29-1	-	-	TRBJ1-1	TGCAGCGTTGAATTTGACACTGAAGCTTTCTTT	CSVEFDTEAFF
TRBV7-9	-	-	TRBJ2-2	TGTGCCAGCAGCTTAGTGCCGGATTCGAACACCGGGGAGCTGTTTTTT	CASSLVPDSNTGELFF
TRBV6-5	-	-	TRBJ2-3	TGTGCCAGCAGTACCCGCGGACAGTTAGATACGCAGTATTTT	CASSTRGQLDTQYF
TRBV2	-	-	TRBJ2-7	TGTGCCAGCAGTGCAGGGACCTACGAGCAGTACTTC	CASSAGTYEQYF
TRBV15	TRBD1	-	TRBJ2-7	TGTGCCACCAGCAGGGGGACAGGGGGAAACGAGCAGTACTTC	CATSRGTGGNEQYF
TRBV19	TRBD2	-	TRBJ2-1	TGTGCCAGTAGTAAGACTGGGACTAGCGGGCCGCAAAATGAGCAGTTCTTC	CASSKTGTSGPQNEQFF
TRBV25-1	TRBD2	-	TRBJ2-3	TGTGCCAGCAGTGAATTTAGCGGGGGTATGACAGATACGCAGTATTTT	CASSEFSGGMTDTQYF
TRBV4-2	-	-	TRBJ1-5	TGTGCCAGCAGCCAAGGGGAGGGGTTGAATCAGCCCCAGCATTTT	CASSQGEGLNQPQHF
TRBV6-5	-	-	TRBJ1-5	TGTGCCAGCAGTTTGAGGGTTAATCAGCCCCAGCATTTT	CASSLRVNQPQHF
TRBV30	-	-	TRBJ2-7	TGTGCCTGGACTAGGGGTCTAGGGGTAGCGAACGAGCAGTACTTC	CAWTRGLGVANEQYF
TRBV2	-	-	TRBJ2-1	TGTGCCAGCAGTGAAGCGAGACAGGGTTGGGTTAGGGGAGGCTCCAATGAGCAGTTCTTC	CASSEARQGWVRGGSNEQFF
TRBV7-6	-	-	TRBJ2-7	TGTGCCAGCAGCTCCAATCAAGGGTACGAGCAGTACTTC	CASSSNQGYEQYF
TRBV29-1	-	-	TRBJ1-5	TGCAGCGTTGCCCTGGGGAGTAATAGCAATCAGCCCCAGCATTTT	CSVALGSNSNQPQHF
TRBV4-2	-	-	TRBJ1-2	TGTGCCAGCAGCAAGACCCCGGGGAGCTATGGCTACACCTTC	CASSKTPGSYGYTF
TRBV5-6	TRBD1	-	TRBJ1-1	TGTGCCAGCAGACTCACAGGGGGGCGAGCTGAAGCTTTCTTT	CASRLTGGRAEAFF
TRBV6-1	-	-	TRBJ1-1	TGTGCCAGCAGTGAAGCGTGGGAGGGAACTGAAGCTTTCTTT	CASSEAWEGTEAFF
TRBV6-1	-	-	TRBJ2-2	TGTGCCAGCAGTGAAGCGTTTTTGACTACCGGGGAGCTGTTTTTT	CASSEAFLTTGELFF
TRBV18	-	-	TRBJ1-6	TGTGCCAGCTCACCAGGGGGATGGTCGGAATCACCCCTCCACTTT	CASSPGGWSESPLHF
TRBV5-6	-	-	TRBJ2-3	TGTGCCAGCAGCTTGAGGATAGATACGCAGTATTTT	CASSLRIDTQYF
TRBV15	-	-	TRBJ1-6	TGTGCCACCAGCTCAGGGACTAATTCACCCCTCCACTTT	CATSSGTNSPLHF
TRBV5-1	-	-	TRBJ1-2	TGCGCCAGCAGCTTAGGGGGTGATAAGGGCTACACCTTC	CASSLGGDKGYTF
TRBV19	TRBD1	-	TRBJ1-1	TGTGCCAGTAGTAAGGACAGGGGGAACACTGAAGCTTTCTTT	CASSKDRGNTEAFF
TRBV5-1	-	-	TRBJ1-1	TGCGCCAGCAGCTTGTCTGGTTGGGACACTGAAGCTTTCTTT	CASSLSGWDTEAFF
TRBV6-1	TRBD1	-	TRBJ1-5	TGTGCCAGCAGTGAGGACAGGGATCAGCCCCAGCATTTT	CASSEDRDQPQHF
TRBV6-5	-	-	TRBJ1-1	TGTGCCAGCAGAACAGGTGTCACTGAAGCTTTCTTT	CASRTGVTEAFF
TRBV2	TRBD1	once	TRBJ1-2	TGTGCCAGCAGTGCTTTATCGGGACAGGGGGCTTCAGGTGGCTACACCTTC	CASSALSGQGASGGYTF
TRBV19	-	-	TRBJ2-5	TGTGCCAGTAGTATAGTCGGGGGTTCTGGAGAGACCCAGTACTTC	CASSIVGGSGETQYF
TRBV15	-	-	TRBJ1-3	TGTGCCACCAGCAGAGATCTATCAGGGGCTGGAAACACCATATATTTT	CATSRDLSGAGNTIYF
TRBV7-9	TRBD2	once	TRBJ2-7	TGTGCCAGCAGCGGGACTACACGAGAGCAGTACTTC	CASSGTTREQYF
TRBV5-1	-	-	TRBJ2-2	TGCGCCAGCAGCTTGAGAGTAGGGGTGGACGGGACCGGGGAGCTGTTTTTT	CASSLRVGVDGTGELFF
TRBV15	-	-	TRBJ1-5	TGTGCCACCAGCACCCTGACGAGGGCTTTTGAGCCCCAGCATTTT	CATSTLTRAFEPQHF
TRBV5-1	TRBD1	-	TRBJ1-1	TGCGCCAGCAGCTTGGCCGGAGCAGGGGGGAACACTGAAGCTTTCTTT	CASSLAGAGGNTEAFF
TRBV6-5	-	-	TRBJ2-3	TGTGCCAGCAGTTACGGTCGGGGGGCCGGGGATACGCAGTATTTT	CASSYGRGAGDTQYF
TRBV7-9	-	-	TRBJ1-2	TGTGCCAGCAGCTTAGGTCCGGACGGCTACACCTTC	CASSLGPDGYTF
TRBV19	TRBD1	-	TRBJ2-2	TGTGCCAGTAGTCCGCAGGGGGCTATGCGCACCGGGGAGCTGTTTTTT	CASSPQGAMRTGELFF
TRBV2	-	-	TRBJ2-1	TGTGCCAGCAGTGAACCCCTCATAAATCTAAATGAGCAGTTCTTC	CASSEPLINLNEQFF
TRBV19	-	-	TRBJ1-5	TGTGCCAGTAGTATGGTCGGGAGCAATCAGCCCCAGCATTTT	CASSMVGSNQPQHF
TRBV7-8	TRBD1	-	TRBJ1-5	TGTGCCAGCAGCTCCCTCAAACAGGGGCCTAATCAGCCCCAGCATTTT	CASSSLKQGPNQPQHF
TRBV12-5	TRBD2	-	TRBJ2-1	TGTGCTAGTGGTTTGAGGCTAGCGGGGGGAAATGAGCAGTTCTTC	CASGLRLAGGNEQFF
TRBV6-6	-	-	TRBJ1-4	TGTGCCAGCAGTTACGGAGTTAATGAAAAACTGTTTTTT	CASSYGVNEKLFF
TRBV10-1	TRBD2	once	TRBJ2-2	TGCGCCAGCAGTCGGGGGGGCACCGGGGAGCTGTTTTTT	CASSRGGTGELFF